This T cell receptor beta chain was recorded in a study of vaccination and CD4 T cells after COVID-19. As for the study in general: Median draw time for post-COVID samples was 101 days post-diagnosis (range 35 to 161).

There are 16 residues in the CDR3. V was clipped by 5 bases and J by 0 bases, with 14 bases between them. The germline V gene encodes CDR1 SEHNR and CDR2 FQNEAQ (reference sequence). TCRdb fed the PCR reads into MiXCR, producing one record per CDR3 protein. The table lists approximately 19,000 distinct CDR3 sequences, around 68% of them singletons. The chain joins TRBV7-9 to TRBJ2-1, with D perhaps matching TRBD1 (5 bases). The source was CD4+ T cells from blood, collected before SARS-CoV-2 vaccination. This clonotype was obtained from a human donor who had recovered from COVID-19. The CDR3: CASSPETASSYNEQFF. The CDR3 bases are TGTGCCAGCAGCCCTGAGACAGCCAGCTCCTACAATGAGCAGTTCTTC.